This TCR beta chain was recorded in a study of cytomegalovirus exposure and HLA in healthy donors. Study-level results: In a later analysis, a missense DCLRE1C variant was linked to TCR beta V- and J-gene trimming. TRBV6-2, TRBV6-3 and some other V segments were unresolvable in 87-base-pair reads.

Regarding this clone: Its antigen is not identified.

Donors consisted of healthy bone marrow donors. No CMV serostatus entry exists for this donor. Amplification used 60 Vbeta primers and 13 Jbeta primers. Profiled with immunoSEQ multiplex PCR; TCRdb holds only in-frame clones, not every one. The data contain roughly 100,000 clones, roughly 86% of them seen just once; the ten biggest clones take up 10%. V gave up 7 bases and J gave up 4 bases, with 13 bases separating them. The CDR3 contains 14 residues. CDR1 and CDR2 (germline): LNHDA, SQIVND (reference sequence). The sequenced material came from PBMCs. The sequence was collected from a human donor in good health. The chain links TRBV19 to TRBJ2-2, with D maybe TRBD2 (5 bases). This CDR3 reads CASNGELATGELFF. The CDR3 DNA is TGTGCCAGTAACGGGGAACTGGCCACCGGGGAGCTGTTTTTT. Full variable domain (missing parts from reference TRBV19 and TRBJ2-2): DGGITQSPKYLFRKEGQNVTLSCEQNLNHDAMYWYRQDPGQGLRLIYYSQIVNDFQKGDIAEGYSVSREKKESFPLTVTSAQKNPTAFYLCASNGELATGELFFGEGSRLTVL.